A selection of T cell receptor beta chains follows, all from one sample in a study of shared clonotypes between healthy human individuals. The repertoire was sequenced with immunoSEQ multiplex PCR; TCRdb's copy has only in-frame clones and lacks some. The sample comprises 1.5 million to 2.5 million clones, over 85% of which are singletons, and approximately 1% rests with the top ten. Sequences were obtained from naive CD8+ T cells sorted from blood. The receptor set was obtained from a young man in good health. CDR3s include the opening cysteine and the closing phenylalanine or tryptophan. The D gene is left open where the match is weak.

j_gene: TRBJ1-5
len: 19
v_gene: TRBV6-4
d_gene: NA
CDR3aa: CASSGGRGAPPSSNQPQHF

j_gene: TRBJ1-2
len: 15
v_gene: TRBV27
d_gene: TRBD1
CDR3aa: CASSYYRGDNYGYTF

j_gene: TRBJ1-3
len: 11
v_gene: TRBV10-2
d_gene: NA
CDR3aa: CASSEAYTIYF

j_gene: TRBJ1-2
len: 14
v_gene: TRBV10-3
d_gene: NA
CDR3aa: CAISGGNLNYGYTF

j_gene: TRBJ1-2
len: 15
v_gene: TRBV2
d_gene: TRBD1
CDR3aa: CASSKGQVTIYGYTF

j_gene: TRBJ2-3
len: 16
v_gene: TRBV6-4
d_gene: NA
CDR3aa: CASSDSPGDSTDTQYF

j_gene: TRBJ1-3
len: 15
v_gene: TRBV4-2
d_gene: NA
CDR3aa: CASSQESVSGNTIYF

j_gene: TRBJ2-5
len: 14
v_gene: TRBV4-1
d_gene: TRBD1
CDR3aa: CASSPEDRAKTQYF

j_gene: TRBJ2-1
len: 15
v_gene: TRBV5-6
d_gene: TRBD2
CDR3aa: CASSVGTSGSNEQFF

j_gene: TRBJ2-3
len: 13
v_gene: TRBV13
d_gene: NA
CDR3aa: CASSLLSTDTQYF

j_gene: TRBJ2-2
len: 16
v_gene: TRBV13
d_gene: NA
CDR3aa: CASSSTGLPNTGELFF

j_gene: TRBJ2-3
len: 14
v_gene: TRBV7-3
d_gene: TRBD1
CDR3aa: CASSRGQGPDTQYF

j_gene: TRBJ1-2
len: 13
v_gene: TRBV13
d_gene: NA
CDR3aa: CASSMGLNYGYTF

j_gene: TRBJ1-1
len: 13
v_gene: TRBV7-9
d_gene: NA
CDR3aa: CASSLVGNTEAFF

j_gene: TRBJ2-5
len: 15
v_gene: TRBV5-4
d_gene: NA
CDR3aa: CASSLVRDGQETQYF

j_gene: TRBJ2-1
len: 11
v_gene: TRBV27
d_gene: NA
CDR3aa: CASKTALGQFF

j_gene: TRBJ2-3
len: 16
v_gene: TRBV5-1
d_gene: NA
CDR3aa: CASSLAGVGSTDTQYF

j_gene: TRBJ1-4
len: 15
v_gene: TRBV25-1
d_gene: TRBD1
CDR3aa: CASGPGGQPNEKLFF

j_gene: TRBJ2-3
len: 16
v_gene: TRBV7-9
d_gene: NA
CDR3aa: CASSQGLFPGQDTQYF

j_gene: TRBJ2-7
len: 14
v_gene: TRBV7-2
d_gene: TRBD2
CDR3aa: CASTGLAEKYEQYF

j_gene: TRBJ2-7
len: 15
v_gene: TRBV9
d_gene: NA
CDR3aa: CASRERGAWALEQYF

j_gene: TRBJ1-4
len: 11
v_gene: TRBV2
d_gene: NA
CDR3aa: CASSGKEKLFF

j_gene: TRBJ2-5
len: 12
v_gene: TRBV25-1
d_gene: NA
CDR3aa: CASSERDFLQYF

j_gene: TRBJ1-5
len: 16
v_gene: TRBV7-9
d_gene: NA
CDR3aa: CASSLVGGGSNQPQHF

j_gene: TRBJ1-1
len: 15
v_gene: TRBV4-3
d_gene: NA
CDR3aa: CASSQDWGRNTEAFF

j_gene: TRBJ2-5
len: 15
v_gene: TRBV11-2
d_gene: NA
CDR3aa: CASSLESASQETQYF

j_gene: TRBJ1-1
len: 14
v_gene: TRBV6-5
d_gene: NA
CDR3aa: CASSYWRAGTEAFF

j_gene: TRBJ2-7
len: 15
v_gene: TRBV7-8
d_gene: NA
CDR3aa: CASSSTELFPYEQYF

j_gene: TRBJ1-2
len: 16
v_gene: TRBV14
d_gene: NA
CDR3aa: CASSPFGGAANYGYTF

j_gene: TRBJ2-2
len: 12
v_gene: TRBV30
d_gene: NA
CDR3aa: CAWSTNGGELFF

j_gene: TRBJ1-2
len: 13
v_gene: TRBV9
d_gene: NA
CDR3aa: CASSVGDNYGYTF

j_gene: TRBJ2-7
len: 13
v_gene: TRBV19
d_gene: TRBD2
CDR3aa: CASGTSGTYEQYF

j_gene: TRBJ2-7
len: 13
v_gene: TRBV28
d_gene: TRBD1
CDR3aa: CASSPTGGGEQYF

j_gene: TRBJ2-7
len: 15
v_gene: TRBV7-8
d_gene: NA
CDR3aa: CASSLGTVSSYEQYF

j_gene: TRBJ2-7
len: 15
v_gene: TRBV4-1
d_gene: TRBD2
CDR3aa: CASSPGLAGSSEQYF

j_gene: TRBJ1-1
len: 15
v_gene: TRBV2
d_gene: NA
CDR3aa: CASRPTSGARTEAFF

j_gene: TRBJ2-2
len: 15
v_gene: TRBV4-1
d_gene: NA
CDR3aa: CASSQDSPGLPELFF

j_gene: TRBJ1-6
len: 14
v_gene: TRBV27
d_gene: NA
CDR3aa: CASSLGMSNSPLHF

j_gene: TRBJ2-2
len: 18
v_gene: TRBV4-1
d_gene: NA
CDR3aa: CASSQGFGTPGTTGELFF

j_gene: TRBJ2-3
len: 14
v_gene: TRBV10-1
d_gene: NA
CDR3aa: CASSEASAADTQYF

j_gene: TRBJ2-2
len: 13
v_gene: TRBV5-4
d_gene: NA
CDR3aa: CASSYGDTGELFF

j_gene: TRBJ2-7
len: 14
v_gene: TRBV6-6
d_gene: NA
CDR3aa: CASSYGQGGYEQYF

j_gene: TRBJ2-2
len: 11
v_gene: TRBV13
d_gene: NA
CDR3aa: CASSTLGELFF

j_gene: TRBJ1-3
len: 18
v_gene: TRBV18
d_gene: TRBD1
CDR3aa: CASSTDLGQGDSGNTIYF

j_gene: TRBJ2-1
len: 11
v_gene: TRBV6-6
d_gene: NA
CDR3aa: CASSYSYEQFF

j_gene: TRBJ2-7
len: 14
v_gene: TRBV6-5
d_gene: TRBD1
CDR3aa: CASSPGQGNREQYF

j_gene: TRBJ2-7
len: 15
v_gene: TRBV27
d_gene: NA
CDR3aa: CASSPQTGSGYEQYF

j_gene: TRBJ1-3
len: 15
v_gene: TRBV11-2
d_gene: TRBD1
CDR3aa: CASSFRQGTGNTIYF

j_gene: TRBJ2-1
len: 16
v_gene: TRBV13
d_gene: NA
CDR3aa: CASSPEGSVGHNEQFF

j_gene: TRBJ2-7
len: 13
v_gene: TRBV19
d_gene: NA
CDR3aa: CASSMNSGYEQYF

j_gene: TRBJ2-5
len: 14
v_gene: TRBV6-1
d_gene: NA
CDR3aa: CASSEWTIEETQYF

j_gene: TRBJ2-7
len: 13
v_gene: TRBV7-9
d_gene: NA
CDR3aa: CASSLGSDYEQYF

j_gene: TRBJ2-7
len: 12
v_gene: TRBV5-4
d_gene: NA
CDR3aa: CASSLNAAEQYF